The clone carrying this TCR beta chain ranks as medium-sized. The data originate from a study of molecular identifiers for immune sequencing clone quantification. When naive CD8 T cells were sorted, they were gated as CD8+CD4-CCR7+CD45RA+. Each CDR3 protein is one row after TCRdb ran MiXCR on the PCR reads. The repertoire has about 19,000 distinct CDR3 sequences, about a fifth of them found once; the top ten carry 5% to 7%. The CDR3 is made up of 13 amino acids. V gave up 5 bases and J gave up 5 bases, with 10 bases separating them. Per germline, CDR1 SGHTA and CDR2 FQGTGA. Sequencing used naive CD8+ T cells from blood, with Jurkat cell RNA spiked in. As to subset: FACS-sorted CD8+CD4-CCR7+CD45RA+ naive T cells. The clonotype comes from a human donor in good health. Some libraries in this study had Jurkat cell RNA spiked in. V is TRBV7-3 and J is TRBJ2-1, with a possible D match to TRBD2 (6 bases). Here the CDR3 reads CASSPGLNNEQFF. For the CDR3, the DNA is TGTGCCAGCAGCCCGGGACTTAACAATGAGCAGTTCTTC.